In this sample, the clone carrying this TCR beta chain turned up a few times. This entry comes from a study of identical twins. Unique molecular identifiers were present on cDNA, and template switching added a universal primer site. Via MiXCR, TCRdb re-called the 5' RACE reads, giving one row per CDR3 protein. This table has more than 200,000 distinct CDR3 sequences, around an eighth appearing once. In germline, CDR1 is DFQATT, CDR2 SNEGSKA (reference sequence). The CDR3 is 11 residues long. Trimming stripped 2 bases from V and 12 bases from J, with 13 bases between. The chain couples TRBV20-1 to TRBJ2-5, with TRBD2 as a possible D gene (6 bases). Sequenced material: memory (CD45RO+) T cells sorted from blood. The source is a woman aged 18-30 years in good health. CDR3 DNA sequence: TGCAGTGCTAGACGTAGCGGTGTTGAGTACTTC. Its translation: CSARRSGVEYF.